This T cell receptor (beta chain) came from a study of T cells in Graves' hyperthyroidism and ophthalmopathy. Background on the study: The initial diagnosis was the point when peripheral blood was collected, ahead of any treatment.

V was trimmed by 4 bases and J by 11 bases, leaving 12 bases between them. Germline CDR1 and CDR2: MNHEY and SMNVEV (reference sequence). CDR3 size: 13 residues. A patient was excluded if there was uncontrolled infection, other autoimmune disease, pregnancy or lactation. Template material for amplifying TCR beta CDR3 regions consisted of RNA transcripts. HTBI primers drove first-round RT-PCR of the TCR CDR3. TCRdb re-derived calls from the multiplex PCR reads in MiXCR, one entry per CDR3 protein. Altogether a few hundred thousand distinct CDR3 sequences are present, 15% to 20% being singletons, with the ten largest covering about 45%. This clonotype was detected ten times or more. Its antigen is as yet unknown. Study observations and caveats: Most expanded thyroid clonotypes above 0.001 also appeared in blood.

The sequence was obtained from a man in his forties or fifties with Graves' hyperthyroidism. V is TRBV27 and J is TRBJ1-6; D ambiguous. Sequencing used blood. The CDR3 loop reads CASSSTRFTPLHF. DNA for the CDR3: TGTGCCAGCAGTTCCACCCGTTTCACACCCCTCCACTTT.